This is a list of T cell receptor beta chains from one sample in a study of CD8+ T cells in alopecia areata. Profiled with immunoSEQ multiplex PCR; TCRdb holds only in-frame clones, not every one. The data contain 110,000 to 150,000 clones, 86% of them singletons. The sequences come from CD8+ T cells sorted from blood, collected at week 4, from a patient treated with tofacitinib. Receptor source: a human donor with alopecia areata. Each CDR3 is given with its conserved first and last residue. Each record gives: CDR3 protein, CDR3 DNA, V gene, D gene, J gene, clone size. D genes are given only for firm matches. Clone sizes are given selectively: once, few, many, or a class where the clone is expanded.

CDR3aa: CASRSRETQYF
CDR3nt: TGTGCCAGCAGAAGTAGGGAGACCCAGTACTTC
v_gene: TRBV27
d_gene: NA
j_gene: TRBJ2-5
abundance: NA

CDR3aa: CATPADERSPLHF
CDR3nt: TGTGCCACCCCGGCCGACGAGCGTTCACCCCTCCACTTT
v_gene: TRBV7-9
d_gene: NA
j_gene: TRBJ1-6
abundance: few

CDR3aa: CASSRGEDLDPSTDTQYF
CDR3nt: TGCGCCAGCAGCCGAGGGGAGGATCTCGACCCTAGCACAGATACGCAGTATTTT
v_gene: TRBV4-1
d_gene: NA
j_gene: TRBJ2-3
abundance: NA

CDR3aa: CASSLYNEKLFF
CDR3nt: TGTGCCAGCAGCTTATACAATGAAAAACTGTTTTTT
v_gene: TRBV7-9
d_gene: NA
j_gene: TRBJ1-4
abundance: NA

CDR3aa: CASGGGLGEQFF
CDR3nt: TGTGCCAGCGGTGGGGGGCTCGGTGAGCAGTTCTTC
v_gene: TRBV25-1
d_gene: NA
j_gene: TRBJ2-1
abundance: NA

CDR3aa: CSVFRDTGELFF
CDR3nt: TGCAGCGTTTTTAGGGACACCGGGGAGCTGTTTTTT
v_gene: TRBV29-1
d_gene: NA
j_gene: TRBJ2-2
abundance: NA

CDR3aa: CASGPGQGVKNTEAFF
CDR3nt: TGTGCTAGTGGTCCCGGACAGGGGGTTAAGAACACTGAAGCTTTCTTT
v_gene: TRBV12-5
d_gene: TRBD1
j_gene: TRBJ1-1
abundance: NA

CDR3aa: CASSQGQGAYEQYF
CDR3nt: TGCGCCAGCAGCCAGGGACAGGGGGCCTACGAGCAGTACTTC
v_gene: TRBV4-1
d_gene: TRBD1
j_gene: TRBJ2-7
abundance: NA

CDR3aa: CASSSTYEQYF
CDR3nt: TGTGCCAGCAGCTCTACATACGAGCAGTACTTC
v_gene: TRBV7-8
d_gene: NA
j_gene: TRBJ2-7
abundance: once

CDR3aa: CASSLGGTYEQYF
CDR3nt: TGTGCCAGCAGCTTAGGGGGCACCTACGAGCAGTACTTC
v_gene: TRBV11-1
d_gene: NA
j_gene: TRBJ2-7
abundance: NA

CDR3aa: CSVELSQGYYGYTF
CDR3nt: TGCAGCGTTGAACTTTCACAGGGCTACTATGGCTACACCTTC
v_gene: TRBV29-1
d_gene: NA
j_gene: TRBJ1-2
abundance: NA

CDR3aa: CAWGTGGSYEQYF
CDR3nt: TGTGCCTGGGGGACAGGGGGCTCCTACGAGCAGTACTTC
v_gene: TRBV30
d_gene: TRBD1
j_gene: TRBJ2-7
abundance: NA

CDR3aa: CSVVQGAESYEQYF
CDR3nt: TGCAGCGTGGTACAGGGGGCGGAATCCTACGAGCAGTACTTC
v_gene: TRBV29-1
d_gene: TRBD1
j_gene: TRBJ2-7
abundance: NA

CDR3aa: CASSHHSNSYNEQFF
CDR3nt: TGTGCCAGCAGCCACCACTCCAACTCCTACAATGAGCAGTTCTTC
v_gene: TRBV11-2
d_gene: NA
j_gene: TRBJ2-1
abundance: NA

CDR3aa: CASIPRDRGRETQYF
CDR3nt: TGTGCCAGCATCCCCCGTGACAGGGGGAGAGAGACCCAGTACTTC
v_gene: TRBV6-5
d_gene: TRBD1
j_gene: TRBJ2-5
abundance: NA

CDR3aa: CASSGGTANTGELFF
CDR3nt: TGTGCCAGCAGCGGAGGGACAGCGAACACCGGGGAGCTGTTTTTT
v_gene: TRBV9
d_gene: TRBD1
j_gene: TRBJ2-2
abundance: NA

CDR3aa: CAAAYLSAEQYF
CDR3nt: TGTGCCGCAGCATACCTCTCCGCCGAGCAGTACTTC
v_gene: TRBV7-9
d_gene: NA
j_gene: TRBJ2-7
abundance: NA

CDR3aa: CSVPGGGLTEAFF
CDR3nt: TGCAGCGTACCCGGCGGGGGGCTCACTGAAGCTTTCTTT
v_gene: TRBV29-1
d_gene: NA
j_gene: TRBJ1-1
abundance: NA

CDR3aa: CASSLRTVEYEQYF
CDR3nt: TGCGCCAGCAGCCTAAGGACAGTTGAATACGAGCAGTACTTC
v_gene: TRBV4-1
d_gene: NA
j_gene: TRBJ2-7
abundance: NA

CDR3aa: CASSLFSRERNSPLHF
CDR3nt: TGTGCCAGCAGTTTATTTAGCAGGGAGAGAAATTCACCCCTCCACTTT
v_gene: TRBV27
d_gene: NA
j_gene: TRBJ1-6
abundance: NA

CDR3aa: CASSEPRAASGNTIYF
CDR3nt: TGTGCCAGCAGCGAACCCCGAGCAGCCTCTGGAAACACCATATATTTT
v_gene: TRBV9
d_gene: NA
j_gene: TRBJ1-3
abundance: NA

CDR3aa: CSVEVDRGTYEQYF
CDR3nt: TGCAGCGTTGAAGTGGACAGGGGTACCTACGAGCAGTACTTC
v_gene: TRBV29-1
d_gene: TRBD1
j_gene: TRBJ2-7
abundance: once

CDR3aa: CSVGLLGGDGYEQYF
CDR3nt: TGCAGCGTTGGGCTTTTGGGAGGGGATGGCTACGAGCAGTACTTC
v_gene: TRBV29-1
d_gene: TRBD2
j_gene: TRBJ2-7
abundance: NA

CDR3aa: CSVSGGKGEQYF
CDR3nt: TGCAGCGTTTCAGGGGGCAAGGGCGAGCAGTACTTC
v_gene: TRBV29-1
d_gene: TRBD1
j_gene: TRBJ2-7
abundance: NA

CDR3aa: CASSVEASTAPTDTQYF
CDR3nt: TGTGCCAGCAGCGTAGAGGCTAGCACTGCCCCCACAGATACGCAGTATTTT
v_gene: TRBV9
d_gene: NA
j_gene: TRBJ2-3
abundance: NA

CDR3aa: CASSLTERTEAFF
CDR3nt: TGTGCCAGCAGCTTAACCGAACGCACTGAAGCTTTCTTT
v_gene: TRBV7-2
d_gene: NA
j_gene: TRBJ1-1
abundance: NA

CDR3aa: CASRRQNQPQHF
CDR3nt: TGTGCCAGCAGGCGACAGAATCAGCCCCAGCATTTT
v_gene: TRBV27
d_gene: NA
j_gene: TRBJ1-5
abundance: NA

CDR3aa: CSVEETVNEQFF
CDR3nt: TGCAGCGTTGAGGAGACAGTAAATGAGCAGTTCTTC
v_gene: TRBV29-1
d_gene: NA
j_gene: TRBJ2-1
abundance: NA

CDR3aa: CASRRTGTYNEQFF
CDR3nt: TGTGCCAGCAGGAGGACAGGGACCTACAATGAGCAGTTCTTC
v_gene: TRBV25-1
d_gene: TRBD1
j_gene: TRBJ2-1
abundance: few

CDR3aa: CASSLGLGPGDTQYF
CDR3nt: TGTGCCAGCAGCTTGGGGCTAGGGCCAGGGGATACGCAGTATTTT
v_gene: TRBV5-6
d_gene: NA
j_gene: TRBJ2-3
abundance: NA

CDR3aa: CASSLMTGTGGGEQYF
CDR3nt: TGTGCCAGCAGCTTGATGACCGGGACAGGGGGTGGCGAGCAGTACTTC
v_gene: TRBV11-2
d_gene: TRBD1
j_gene: TRBJ2-7
abundance: NA

CDR3aa: CASSMGTGSNQPQHF
CDR3nt: TGTGCCAGTAGTATGGGGACGGGGAGTAATCAGCCCCAGCATTTT
v_gene: TRBV19
d_gene: NA
j_gene: TRBJ1-5
abundance: NA